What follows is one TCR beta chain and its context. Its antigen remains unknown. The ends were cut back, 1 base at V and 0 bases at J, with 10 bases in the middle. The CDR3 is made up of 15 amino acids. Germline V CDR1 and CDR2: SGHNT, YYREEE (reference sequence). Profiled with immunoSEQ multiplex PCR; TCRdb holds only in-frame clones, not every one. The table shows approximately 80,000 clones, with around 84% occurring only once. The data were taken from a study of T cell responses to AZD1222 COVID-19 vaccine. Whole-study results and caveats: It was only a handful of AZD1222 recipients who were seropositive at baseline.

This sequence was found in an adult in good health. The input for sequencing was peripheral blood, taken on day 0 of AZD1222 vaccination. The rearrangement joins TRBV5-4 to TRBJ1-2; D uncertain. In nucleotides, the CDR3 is TGTGCCAGCAGCTTGCTCTCGTTTCCTAACTATGGCTACACCTTC. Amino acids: CASSLLSFPNYGYTF.